The rows below give T cell receptor beta chains drawn from one sample of a study of response to subunit inactivated influenza vaccine. TCRdb itself ran the RT-PCR reads through MiXCR, one entry per CDR3 protein. The table lists over 750,000 distinct CDR3 sequences, roughly 20% of them singletons, with roughly a tenth in the top ten. Source: PBMCs from blood, taken around 5 days after vaccination. All receptors derive from a man aged 45 to 65 who received an inactivated influenza vaccine. The CDR3 runs from the conserved cysteine through the conserved F or W. The order of the fields is J gene, D gene, V gene, clone size, CDR3 length, CDR3 protein, CDR3 DNA. D genes are given only for firm matches. Rows may omit the clone size; those that give it use once, few, many or a size class.

TRBJ1-1,NA,TRBV12-3/TRBV12-4,NA,13,CASSFVKNTEAFF,TGTGCCAGCAGTTTTGTCAAGAACACTGAAGCTTTCTTT
TRBJ2-7,NA,TRBV2,few,15,CASSDLPSTRNEQYF,TGTGCCAGCTCCGACCTCCCTTCTACTAGGAACGAGCAGTACTTC
TRBJ2-3,NA,TRBV7-2,NA,16,CASRSRLRTSTDTQYF,TGTGCCAGCAGGTCACGCCTGAGGACTAGCACAGATACGCAGTATTTT
TRBJ2-7,NA,TRBV20-1,few,13,CSARPLSSYEQYF,TGCAGTGCTAGACCCTTAAGCTCCTACGAGCAGTACTTC
TRBJ2-7,NA,TRBV6-5,NA,13,CASSHGRNVEQYF,TGTGCCAGCAGTCACGGACGGAACGTCGAGCAGTACTTC
TRBJ2-5,TRBD2,TRBV30,NA,15,CAWTASGGAGETQYF,TGTGCCTGGACGGCTAGCGGGGGGGCAGGGGAGACCCAGTACTTC
TRBJ2-5,NA,TRBV13,few,12,CASRGHQETQYF,TGTGCCAGCAGGGGCCACCAAGAGACCCAGTACTTC
TRBJ2-1,NA,TRBV20-1,NA,13,CSAGTSTYNEQFF,TGCAGTGCAGGGACTTCGACCTACAATGAGCAGTTCTTC
TRBJ2-3,TRBD2,TRBV10-2,many,15,CASSEASGPGNTQYF,TGCGCCAGCAGTGAGGCTAGCGGTCCCGGTAATACGCAGTATTTT
TRBJ2-1,NA,TRBV9,NA,13,CASSVSGNNEQFF,TGTGCCAGCAGCGTAAGTGGAAACAATGAGCAGTTCTTC
TRBJ2-1,NA,TRBV7-2,NA,11,CASSLTYVQFF,TGTGCCAGCAGCTTAACCTACGTGCAGTTCTTC
TRBJ2-7,NA,TRBV7-2,few,14,CASSTRDSIYEQYF,TGTGCCAGCAGCACCAGGGACTCCATCTACGAGCAGTACTTC
TRBJ2-7,TRBD1,TRBV6-1,NA,15,CASTVDRDINREQYF,TGTGCCAGCACTGTAGACAGGGACATTAACAGGGAGCAGTACTTC
TRBJ1-1,NA,TRBV5-1,few,15,CASSMGRSTNTEAFF,TGCGCCAGCAGCATGGGGCGGTCTACTAACACTGAAGCTTTCTTT
TRBJ2-1,TRBD2,TRBV20-1,many,14,CSARVPGTTHEQFF,TGCAGTGCTAGAGTGCCAGGGACTACCCATGAGCAGTTCTTC
TRBJ1-1,NA,TRBV6-5,many,13,CASSWTENTEAFF,TGTGCCAGCAGTTGGACAGAGAACACTGAAGCTTTCTTT
TRBJ1-6,NA,TRBV7-2,NA,14,CASSFTVNNSPLHF,TGTGCCAGCAGCTTTACAGTCAATAATTCACCCCTCCACTTT
TRBJ2-7,NA,TRBV18,NA,12,CASSQRTDEQYF,TGTGCCAGCTCCCAAAGGACGGACGAGCAGTACTTC
TRBJ1-4,TRBD1,TRBV6-6,many,13,CATMDRDNEKLFF,TGTGCCACTATGGACAGGGATAATGAAAAACTGTTTTTT
TRBJ2-4,NA,TRBV5-6,few,18,CASSLDTGGFWTKNIQYF,TGTGCCAGCAGCTTGGACACGGGCGGCTTCTGGACCAAAAACATTCAGTACTTC
TRBJ2-5,NA,TRBV12-3/TRBV12-4,many,14,CASSLGGPRETQYF,TGTGCCAGCAGTTTAGGAGGTCCCAGAGAGACCCAGTACTTC
TRBJ2-5,NA,TRBV10-3,few,13,CAINAGVQETQYF,TGTGCCATCAACGCAGGGGTCCAAGAGACCCAGTACTTC
TRBJ1-2,NA,TRBV12-3/TRBV12-4,many,13,CASSLTRVKGYTF,TGTGCCAGCAGTTTGACCAGGGTGAAGGGCTACACCTTC
TRBJ1-1,NA,TRBV5-1,few,13,CASSHGTNTEAFF,TGCGCCAGCAGCCACGGGACGAACACTGAAGCTTTCTTT
TRBJ2-5,TRBD2,TRBV24-1,NA,16,CATSDPREGYQETQYF,TGTGCCACCAGTGACCCCCGGGAGGGGTACCAAGAGACCCAGTACTTC
TRBJ2-3,NA,TRBV20-1,NA,12,CSASRGQDTQYF,TGCAGTGCCAGTAGGGGTCAAGATACGCAGTATTTT
TRBJ2-1,NA,TRBV20-1,NA,14,CSARGRETNNEQFF,TGCAGTGCTAGAGGCCGGGAGACGAACAATGAGCAGTTCTTC
TRBJ1-5,NA,TRBV7-8,NA,15,CASSLKRGGNQPQHF,TGTGCCAGCAGCTTAAAACGGGGGGGCAATCAGCCCCAGCATTTT
TRBJ2-7,TRBD2,TRBV7-9,NA,15,CASSPSSGRVYEQYF,TGTGCCAGCAGCCCCAGTAGCGGGAGGGTCTACGAGCAGTACTTC
TRBJ2-3,NA,TRBV7-9,NA,12,CASSSAIKGQYF,TGTGCCAGCAGCTCAGCTATAAAGGGGCAGTATTTT
TRBJ2-7,NA,TRBV30,once,12,CAWSGAGYEQYF,TGTGCCTGGAGTGGTGCGGGATACGAGCAGTACTTC
TRBJ2-1,NA,TRBV24-1,NA,16,CATSDLGAGIDNEQFF,TGTGCCACCAGTGATTTGGGCGCGGGAATAGACAATGAGCAGTTCTTC
TRBJ1-2,TRBD1,TRBV15,NA,18,CATSRDSRPGQGNYGYTF,TGTGCCACCAGCAGAGATTCCAGGCCGGGACAGGGAAACTATGGCTACACCTTC
TRBJ2-7,TRBD2,TRBV20-1,NA,15,CSARNLAGVTYEQYF,TGCAGTGCGAGGAATCTAGCGGGCGTAACCTACGAGCAGTACTTC
TRBJ2-7,NA,TRBV11-2,few,13,CASSPGFGYEQYF,TGTGCCAGCAGCCCCGGTTTTGGCTACGAGCAGTACTTC
TRBJ1-6,NA,TRBV12-3/TRBV12-4,NA,13,CASSFLGNSPLHF,TGTGCCAGCAGTTTTCTAGGGAACTCACCCCTCCACTTT
TRBJ1-1,NA,TRBV7-9,few,14,CASSLSPGLREAFF,TGTGCCAGCAGCTTGTCTCCGGGACTCAGAGAAGCTTTCTTT
TRBJ2-1,NA,TRBV29-1,NA,15,CSAYQQGIRGNEQFF,TGCAGCGCTTACCAGCAGGGGATTCGCGGCAATGAGCAGTTCTTC
TRBJ2-7,TRBD2,TRBV7-9,NA,16,CASSFFSGGSSYEQYF,TGTGCCAGCAGCTTTTTCTCTGGCGGGAGCTCCTACGAGCAGTACTTC
TRBJ1-1,TRBD1,TRBV4-1,NA,15,CASTADLTGGPEAFF,TGCGCCAGCACAGCCGACCTGACAGGGGGACCTGAAGCTTTCTTT